This T cell receptor beta chain was observed in a study of blood T cell repertoires in COVID-19. Study at large: Sites in the United States, Italy and Spain provided acute and convalescent COVID-19 samples. T cells, B-cell-depleted T cells, or PBMCs provided the cDNA or gDNA that served as material.

CDR3 length: 13 amino acids. Germline V gene sequence: CDR1 SGHRS, CDR2 YFSETQ. A note on this clone: The junction departs from germline at one end; a sequencing error may be responsible.

Original processing notes: For nucleated cells, counts were estimated from reference gene primer amplification. The table came from immunoSEQ multiplex PCR; TCRdb's copy has only in-frame clones and leaves some out. The V and J calls and clone size were taken over from that table, and D and trimming were inferred from the DNA. Seen here are fewer than 80,000 clones, 80% to 90% observed once, and the top ten hold approximately 5.8%. V and J are TRBV5-1 and TRBJ1-2; D call uncertain. The sample consisted of peripheral blood. The sequence was collected from a man older than 75 with COVID-19, enrolled during active disease. The CDR3 region is CASSYDMDYGHTF. The CDR3 DNA is TGCGCCAGCAGCTACGACATGGACTATGGCCACACCTTC.